Each of the 31 T cell receptor beta chains below was sequenced from the same sample in a study of PD-1 blockade in classical Hodgkin lymphoma. Every patient had relapsed following autologous stem cell transplantation, and cohorts differed in brentuximab vedotin exposure. Magnetic negative selection served to purify CD4+ T cells out of PBMCs that had been thawed. Clones were read by immunoSEQ multiplex PCR, and TCRdb kept only the in-frame ones, dropping some. The sample has more than 3,500 clones, more than 70% seen once. The sequences come from CD4+ T cells from blood, collected at baseline. The receptors were gathered from a human donor with classical Hodgkin lymphoma.

J is TRBJ1-1 and V is TRBV30; 9 bases match TRBD1. The V segment lost 3 bases and the J segment 5 bases; nucleotides outside the gene matches: 7. The CDR3 is 14 amino acids. Per germline, CDR1 GTSNPN and CDR2 SVGIG (reference sequence). The CDR3 DNA reads as TGTGCCTGGAGCCATCACAGGGGGCGAACTGAAGCTTTCTTT. The encoded protein is CAWSHHRGRTEAFF.

The V gene is TRBV2, the J gene TRBJ2-1; TRBD2 matches at 11 bases. Germline trimming cut 7 bases from V and 7 bases from J; bases unmatched to any gene: 9. The CDR3 contains 15 residues. Germline assignment: CDR1 SNHLY and CDR2 FYNNEI. The CDR3 here is CASTLLAGVGNEQFF. For the CDR3, the DNA is TGTGCCAGCACATTACTAGCGGGAGTAGGGAATGAGCAGTTCTTC.

The V call is TRBV28, the J call TRBJ2-3, with 16 bases fitting TRBD2. There are 16 residues in the CDR3. CDR1 is MDHEN and CDR2 is SYDVKM in the germline V gene. With V trimmed by 5 bases and J by 1 base, 0 bases remained unmatched. CDR3 amino acids: CASSGTSGRGTDTQYF. CDR3 DNA: TGTGCCAGCAGTGGGACTAGCGGGAGGGGCACAGATACGCAGTATTTT.

The V gene is TRBV5-6, the J gene TRBJ2-2; no definite D call. The germline V and J ends were trimmed by 0 bases and 0 bases, with 15 bases remaining between them. This CDR3 region has 18 residues. In germline, CDR1 is SGHDT, CDR2 YYEEEE. In DNA form, the CDR3 reads TGTGCCAGCAGCTTGGGGATCCATAAAACTACGAACACCGGGGAGCTGTTTTTT. Its translation: CASSLGIHKTTNTGELFF.

V usage is TRBV7-3 and J usage is TRBJ1-1; unclear D gene. The CDR3 is made up of 14 amino acids. Per the germline V gene, CDR1 is SGHTA and CDR2 is FQGTGA. V lost 1 base, J lost 1 base, and 7 bases lay in between. Written as DNA, the CDR3 is TGTGCCAGCAGCTTAAATATGGGGAACACTGAAGCTTTCTTT. It encodes CASSLNMGNTEAFF.

The sample holds one count of this clone. The genes are TRBV2 and TRBJ2-1, with 8 positions matching TRBD2. The CDR3 totals 15 residues. The germline V gene has CDR1 SNHLY and CDR2 FYNNEI. V lost 1 base and J lost 15; bases outside the gene matches: 14. The CDR3 here is CASSEGGTSEGGMFF. DNA for the CDR3: TGTGCCAGCAGTGAAGGTGGGACTAGTGAGGGCGGAATGTTCTTC.

This clone appeared a single time. The chain recombines TRBV7-2 with TRBJ2-5; 9 bases match TRBD2. TRBJ2-7 explains the end of the DNA better; the J call may be wrong. The CDR3 is 14 residues long. The germline gives CDR1 SGHTA, CDR2 FQGNSA. CDR3 sequence reads: CASSSGLARDEQYF. CDR3 DNA: TGTGCCAGCAGCTCGGGACTAGCACGGGACGAGCAGTACTTC.

The chain uses TRBV25-1 and TRBJ1-2; tentatively, D is TRBD1 (6 bases). The V end was cut by 3 bases, the J end by 4 bases, with 9 bases between. Germline CDR1 reads MGHDK; CDR2 reads SYGVNS. The length of the CDR3 is 13 residues. The CDR3 region has the DNA TGTGCCAGCAGTGAGACGGGGGCCTATGGCTACACCTTC. Translated, it gives CASSETGAYGYTF.

V is TRBV2 and J is TRBJ2-1; D uncertain. This CDR3 region has 11 residues. CDR1 and CDR2 (germline): SNHLY, FYNNEI. Between the trimmed V and J ends, which lost 8 bases and 5 bases, there was a span of 7 bases. The CDR3 sequence is CASVFDNEQFF. As DNA, the CDR3 is TGTGCCAGCGTCTTCGACAATGAGCAGTTCTTC.

Comments on this clone: At one end the junction does not follow the germline gene, possibly because of a read error. The V gene is TRBV28, the J gene TRBJ2-7; TRBD2 might be the D (6 bases). This CDR3 region has 15 residues. In germline, CDR1 is MDHEN, CDR2 SYDVKM. CDR3 loop: CASSLFRGTSHEQYF. As DNA, the CDR3 is TGTGCCAGCAGTTTATTTCGGGGGACCTCCCACGAGCAGTACTTC.

The chain couples TRBV6-1 to TRBJ2-5; D may be TRBD1 or TRBD2 (5 bases each). This CDR3 contains 14 residues. Between the trimmed V and J ends, which lost 6 bases and 5 bases, there was a span of 16 bases. Germline assignment: CDR1 MNHNS and CDR2 SASEGT. This chain's CDR3 is CASSRDGPAETQYF. In DNA form, the CDR3 reads TGTGCCAGCAGCAGGGACGGTCCTGCTGAGACCCAGTACTTC.

This clone has a single count. The chain couples TRBV7-9 to TRBJ2-7; 7 positions match TRBD2. J lost 5 bases, V lost 0 bases, and 1 base had no gene match. CDR3 length equals 13 residues. Germline V gene sequence: CDR1 SEHNR, CDR2 FQNEAQ (reference sequence). In nucleotides, the CDR3 is TGTGCCAGCAGCTTAGCCGGGACTAACGAGCAGTACTTC. Amino acids: CASSLAGTNEQYF. The full variable domain, its missing parts supplied by reference TRBV7-9 and TRBJ2-7, is DTGVSQNPRHKITKRGQNVTFRCDPISEHNRLYWYRQTLGQGPEFLTYFQNEAQLEKSRLLSDRFSAERPKGSFSTLEIQRTEQGDSAMYLCASSLAGTNEQYFGPGTRLTVT.

This chain connects TRBV18 to TRBJ2-4; a weak D match, TRBD2 (5 bases). Germline V gives CDR1 KGHSH, CDR2 LQKENI. The CDR3 extends over 14 amino acids. Trimming took off 3 bases at V and 7 bases at J, with 13 bases between the two ends. This chain's CDR3 is CASSPPVPGNIQYF. The CDR3 region has the DNA TGTGCCAGCTCACCTCCCGTCCCGGGGAACATTCAGTACTTC.

This clone was observed once. The CDR3 region is CASSLSLREPGGDEQYF. The CDR3 nucleotides read TGTGCCAGCAGTTTATCGTTGCGAGAGCCAGGGGGGGACGAGCAGTACTTC. This sequence joins TRBV27 and TRBJ2-7; D may be TRBD1 or TRBD2 (7 bases each). Germline V lookup: CDR1 MNHEY, CDR2 SMNVEV (reference sequence). This CDR3 has 17 amino acids. Between the trimmed V and J ends, which lost 0 bases and 5 bases, there was a span of 20 bases.

The rearrangement links TRBV7-9 to TRBJ1-1; D might be TRBD1 (5 bases). Deletions cut 5 bases from V and 0 bases from J, with 13 bases between. Germline V gene lookup returns CDR1 SEHNR and CDR2 FQNEAQ (reference sequence). The CDR3 runs 15 residues. CDR3 sequence (DNA): TGTGCCAGCAGCGCGCCGGGACGGCTGAACACTGAAGCTTTCTTT. Translated: CASSAPGRLNTEAFF.

The CDR3 bases are TGTGCCTGGAGTGGGACTAGCGGGGGGGCCACGCAGTATTTT. Protein product: CAWSGTSGGATQYF. The chain uses TRBV30 and TRBJ2-3; TRBD2 matches at 15 bases. The J segment lost 9 bases and the V segment lost 1 base, leaving 2 bases of the junction unmatched. Germline CDR1 GTSNPN, CDR2 SVGIG (reference sequence). This CDR3 region has 14 residues.

The rearrangement uses TRBV10-3 and TRBJ1-3; 7 bases map to TRBD1. The germline CDR1 and CDR2 sequences are ENHRY and SYGVKD. The CDR3 sequence is 16 residues long. J lost 0 bases, V lost 3 bases, and 5 bases had no gene match. CDR3 sequence (DNA): TGTGCCATCAGTGATGAGGGGGCTGGCTCTGGAAACACCATATATTTT. Amino acids: CAISDEGAGSGNTIYF.

In nucleotides, the CDR3 is TGTGCCAGCAGCGCGAACCCCGGACTAGCGGGAGAGACCCAGTACTTC. It specifies CASSANPGLAGETQYF. J is TRBJ2-5 and V is TRBV5-5; 11 nucleotides align to TRBD2. The CDR3 contains 16 residues. Germline values: CDR1 SGHKS, CDR2 YYEKEE (reference sequence). J lost 4 bases, V lost 4 bases, and 9 bases had no gene match.

This sequence joins TRBV7-9 and TRBJ2-1; D might be TRBD2 (5 bases). CDR1 SEHNR and CDR2 FQNEAQ come from the germline V gene (reference sequence). This CDR3 is 12 amino acids long. V was shortened by 5 bases and J by 9 bases, with 11 bases between the two germline ends. The CDR3 sequence is CASSPSGGEQFF. The CDR3 DNA is TGTGCCAGCAGCCCGTCCGGAGGTGAGCAGTTCTTC.

The chain joins TRBV10-3 to TRBJ2-5, with D possibly being TRBD2 (6 bases). The germline V gene encodes CDR1 ENHRY and CDR2 SYGVKD. V was cut by 3 bases and J by 4 bases, with 18 bases left in between. CDR3 length: 16 amino acids. CDR3 in DNA: TGTGCCATCAGTGACCCTCCACCTCCGCGGGGAGAGACCCAGTACTTC. Translating gives CAISDPPPPRGETQYF.

The genes are TRBV30 and TRBJ2-2; no reliable D call. V dropped 0 bases and J dropped 8 bases, with 10 bases sitting between them. This CDR3 is built from 13 residues. Germline V gives CDR1 GTSNPN, CDR2 SVGIG (reference sequence). The chain's CDR3 is CAWSVDMAGELFF. The CDR3 region has the DNA TGTGCCTGGAGTGTGGATATGGCTGGGGAGCTGTTTTTT.

The chain is built from TRBV19 and TRBJ2-7; 7 nucleotides line up with TRBD1. In germline, CDR1 is LNHDA, CDR2 SQIVND (reference sequence). CDR3 length: 14 residues. J gave up 6 bases and V 6 bases, and 11 bases lay outside the gene matches. Written as DNA, the CDR3 is TGTGCCAGTAGCCGGACAGGCGGAACGGGCGAGCAGTACTTC. Protein sequence: CASSRTGGTGEQYF.

This clone has a single count. V gene TRBV10-3 combines with J gene TRBJ2-7; D perhaps matches TRBD2 (6 bases). V lost 4 bases and J 3 bases, leaving 16 bases between the germline ends. This CDR3 spans 15 amino acids. Germline V gene lookup returns CDR1 ENHRY and CDR2 SYGVKD. CDR3 amino acids: CAISGFGPGGYEQYF. The CDR3 nucleotides are TGTGCCATCAGTGGATTTGGTCCCGGGGGCTACGAGCAGTACTTC.

V is TRBV25-1 and J is TRBJ2-1; D is undetermined. Germline V gene data show CDR1 as MGHDK and CDR2 as SYGVNS. V was pared by 8 bases and J by 3 bases, with 11 bases between. This CDR3 has 13 amino acids. CDR3 in DNA: TGTGCCAGCGCAAAAGGCGGCTACAATGAGCAGTTCTTC. The encoded protein is CASAKGGYNEQFF.

This clone appeared a single time. The chain links TRBV10-2 to TRBJ2-5; TRBD1 matches at 8 bases. Trimming at V came to 1 base and at J to 5 bases, leaving 15 bases not matched to a gene. Germline CDR1 and CDR2: WSHSY and SAAADI. This CDR3 contains 18 residues. The CDR3 is CASSEYPKIRGPGETQYF. The CDR3 coding sequence is TGCGCCAGCAGTGAGTACCCTAAGATCAGGGGGCCCGGTGAGACCCAGTACTTC.

This clone occurred once. V is TRBV7-3 and J is TRBJ2-1, with D perhaps TRBD1 (7 bases). Germline V CDR1 and CDR2: SGHTA, FQGTGA. Trimming shortened V by 5 bases and J by 7 bases, and 12 bases separated the two germline ends. The CDR3 has 13 residues. CDR3 coding DNA: TGTGCCAGCAGCCCGACAGGGACTAATGAGCAGTTCTTC. Its translation: CASSPTGTNEQFF.

This clone has a single count. The genes are TRBV14 and TRBJ2-1; the match to TRBD1 covers 8 bases. The V segment lost 5 bases and the J segment 9 bases; nucleotides outside the gene matches: 9. The CDR3 totals 14 residues. The germline V gene has CDR1 SGHDN and CDR2 FVKESK. CDR3 DNA sequence: TGTGCCAGCAGCATACACGGACAGGGAACTGAGCAGTTCTTC. As protein: CASSIHGQGTEQFF.

This clone was seen only a few times. The genes are TRBV7-9 and TRBJ1-4, with unresolved D. Trimming left V 3 bases short and J 8 bases short, with 13 bases between. The CDR3 is made up of 14 amino acids. Germline V gene lookup returns CDR1 SEHNR and CDR2 FQNEAQ (reference sequence). The CDR3 reads CASSLTGFFEKLFF. The CDR3 DNA follows: TGTGCCAGCAGCTTGACCGGCTTCTTCGAAAAACTGTTTTTT. Using reference TRBV7-9 and TRBJ1-4 for the parts outside the CDR3, the full variable domain is DTGVSQNPRHKITKRGQNVTFRCDPISEHNRLYWYRQTLGQGPEFLTYFQNEAQLEKSRLLSDRFSAERPKGSFSTLEIQRTEQGDSAMYLCASSLTGFFEKLFFGSGTQLSVL.

DNA for the CDR3: TGTGCCAGTAGTATAGACGGACTAGCTAGCTCCTACAATGAGCAGTTCTTC. It specifies CASSIDGLASSYNEQFF. The chain recombines TRBV19 with TRBJ2-1, with 8 bases identical to TRBD2. V shed 0 bases, J shed 0 bases, and the junction held 4 bases outside the gene matches. This CDR3 contains 17 residues. Germline V gene sequence: CDR1 LNHDA, CDR2 SQIVND (reference sequence). Full variable domain (remainder filled in from reference TRBV19 and TRBJ2-1): DGGITQSPKYLFRKEGQNVTLSCEQNLNHDAMYWYRQDPGQGLRLIYYSQIVNDFQKGDIAEGYSVSREKKESFPLTVTSAQKNPTAFYLCASSIDGLASSYNEQFFGPGTRLTVL.

As for this clone: Mismatch with germline at one junction end may stem from a read error. V is TRBV2 and J is TRBJ1-1; 10 nucleotides line up with TRBD1. Germline V gives CDR1 SNHLY, CDR2 FYNNEI. The CDR3 covers 12 residues. The CDR3 bases are TGTGCCGGCAGCCCGACAGGGGGCGAAGCTTTCTTT. This gives the protein CAGSPTGGEAFF.

The rearrangement joins TRBV6-6 to TRBJ1-1, with D unresolved. Germline loops: CDR1 MNHNY, CDR2 SVGAGI (reference sequence). Trimming shortened V by 1 base and J by 4 bases, and 13 bases separated the two germline ends. The CDR3 covers 15 residues. The CDR3 region is CASSYWKGGSTEAFF. The CDR3 DNA reads as TGTGCCAGCAGTTACTGGAAGGGTGGAAGCACTGAAGCTTTCTTT.